The 26 T cell receptor beta chains in this list originate from one sample, sequenced in a study of shared clonotypes between healthy human individuals. Method: immunoSEQ multiplex PCR; TCRdb's copy keeps in-frame clones and lacks some. The table shows around 510,000 clones, with around three quarters occurring only once. The sample consisted of PBMCs. These receptors all stem from a woman in her 40s in good health. Some clones in this sample may be carry-over from other donors' samples.

The V call is TRBV30, the J call TRBJ2-7; no firm D call. The V end lost 5 bases, the J end lost 5 bases, and 13 bases lay between the germline ends. This CDR3 comprises 12 residues. Germline CDR1 and CDR2: GTSNPN and SVGIG (reference sequence). The CDR3 DNA reads TGTGCCTGGTCTCCAGGAAGCGACGAGCAGTACTTC. It specifies CAWSPGSDEQYF.

For the CDR3, the DNA is TGCGCCAGCAGCCAAGATTCGTGGTCTGGAAACACCATATATTTT. Translating gives CASSQDSWSGNTIYF. The V gene is TRBV4-1, the J gene TRBJ1-3; unclear D gene. Per the germline V gene, CDR1 is MGHRA and CDR2 is YSYEKL. CDR3 length: 15 residues. Deletions cut 0 bases from V and 1 base from J, with 7 bases between.

A note on this clone: Other DNA sequences from this sample encode an identical CDR3 as well. V usage is TRBV6-5 and J usage is TRBJ2-7, with TRBD2 matching 11 bases. The CDR3 has 14 residues. Germline V gene sequence: CDR1 MNHEY, CDR2 SVGAGI. V dropped 4 bases and J dropped 4; count of bases not matched to a gene: 3. The CDR3 loop is CASSSTSGAYEQYF. For the CDR3, the DNA is TGTGCCAGCAGTTCGACTAGCGGGGCATACGAGCAGTACTTC.

This chain connects TRBV7-2 to TRBJ1-1, with 9 bases matching TRBD1. The V and J ends lost 3 bases and 1 base, in that order; junction bases with no gene match: 6. The CDR3 is made up of 16 amino acids. The V gene's germline CDR1 is SGHTA and CDR2 FQGNSA. The CDR3 region is CASSFDGTGSNTEAFF. CDR3 DNA sequence: TGTGCCAGCAGCTTTGACGGGACAGGGTCGAACACTGAAGCTTTCTTT.

The genes are TRBV2 and TRBJ2-5; D call uncertain. This CDR3 spans 13 amino acids. Germline loops: CDR1 SNHLY, CDR2 FYNNEI. Trimming left V 6 bases short and J 1 base short, with 9 bases between. CDR3 DNA sequence: TGTGCCAGCAGCATGGCGATCCAAGAGACCCAGTACTTC. Encoded protein: CASSMAIQETQYF.

The gene calls are TRBV5-4 and TRBJ1-2, with 7 bases that match TRBD1. With 0 bases clipped from V and 0 bases from J, the junction kept 5 bases outside the gene matches. The V gene's germline CDR1 is SGHNT and CDR2 YYREEE (reference sequence). CDR3 length: 16 residues. The CDR3 DNA follows: TGTGCCAGCAGCTTGGGGATTGACAGGGCTAACTATGGCTACACCTTC. Translated: CASSLGIDRANYGYTF. Using reference TRBV5-4 and TRBJ1-2 for the parts outside the CDR3, the full variable domain is ETGVTQSPTHLIKTRGQQVTLRCSSQSGHNTVSWYQQALGQGPQFIFQYYREEENGRGNFPPRFSGLQFPNYSSELNVNALELDDSALYLCASSLGIDRANYGYTFGSGTRLTVV.

The chain uses TRBV28 and TRBJ2-5; 9 nucleotides align to TRBD2. TRBJ2-7 matches the DNA end more closely, so the J call is doubtful. This CDR3 has 16 amino acids. Germline V CDR1 and CDR2: MDHEN, SYDVKM. CDR3 coding DNA: TGTGCCAGCAGTTTATTTGGCGGGAGGGGTACCTACGAGCAGTACTTC. The encoded protein is CASSLFGGRGTYEQYF.

This clone has only a few counts. Other DNA sequences within the sample encode an identical CDR3. This chain connects TRBV9 to TRBJ2-1; TRBD1 or TRBD2 may be the D gene (5 bases each). There are 14 residues in the CDR3. The V end was cut by 0 bases, the J end by 4 bases, with 8 bases between. Germline V lookup: CDR1 SGDLS, CDR2 YYNGEE. CDR3 protein: CASSVGGNYNEQFF. CDR3 bases: TGTGCCAGCAGCGTAGGGGGGAATTACAATGAGCAGTTCTTC. The whole variable domain, filled in from reference TRBV9 and TRBJ2-1, reads DSGVTQTPKHLITATGQRVTLRCSPRSGDLSVYWYQQSLDQGLQFLIQYYNGEERAKGNILERFSAQQFPDLHSELNLSSLELGDSALYFCASSVGGNYNEQFFGPGTRLTVL.

V usage is TRBV11-2 and J usage is TRBJ2-7, with 9 bases aligning to TRBD1. Germline CDR1 is SGHAT and CDR2 is FQNNGV. J was trimmed by 5 bases and V by 5 bases; bases with no gene match: 10. This CDR3 comprises 15 residues. CDR3 in DNA: TGTGCCAGCAGCCCCATACAGGGGGCGGGGAACGAGCAGTACTTC. Translation: CASSPIQGAGNEQYF. The whole variable domain, remainder taken from reference TRBV11-2 and TRBJ2-7, is EAGVAQSPRYKIIEKRQSVAFWCNPISGHATLYWYQQILGQGPKLLIQFQNNGVVDDSQLPKDRFSAERLKGVDSTLKIQPAKLEDSAVYLCASSPIQGAGNEQYFGPGTRLTVT.

The chain recombines TRBV5-5 with TRBJ1-4; D perhaps matches TRBD1 (6 bases). Germline CDR1 is SGHKS and CDR2 is YYEKEE (reference sequence). The CDR3 extends over 16 amino acids. Trimming took 0 bases from V and 7 from J, leaving 16 bases between them. The CDR3 coding sequence is TGTGCCAGCAGCTTGGGATTAACAGGGTTCGCTGAAAAACTGTTTTTT. Translated, it gives CASSLGLTGFAEKLFF.

This chain uses TRBV30 with TRBJ2-2, with TRBD2 matching 15 bases. V was pared by 5 bases and J by 4 bases, with 5 bases of the junction left unmatched. The CDR3 has 16 residues. Germline V gene data show CDR1 as GTSNPN and CDR2 as SVGIG (reference sequence). CDR3: CAWGLAGGPGTGELFF. CDR3 DNA sequence: TGTGCCTGGGGACTAGCGGGAGGGCCGGGCACCGGGGAGCTGTTTTTT.

The gene calls are TRBV9 and TRBJ2-2; 8 bases agree with TRBD1. CDR3 length: 16 residues. The germline CDR1 and CDR2 sequences are SGDLS and YYNGEE. V lost 5 bases to trimming and J lost 7 bases; unmatched junction nucleotides: 13. CDR3: CASSLGTGRSLGELFF. Here the CDR3 DNA reads TGTGCCAGCAGTCTCGGGACAGGTCGGAGCCTCGGGGAGCTGTTTTTT.

The V call is TRBV18, the J call TRBJ2-7; the D gene could be TRBD1 or TRBD2 (5 bases each). Germline-derived CDR1 and CDR2 are KGHSH and LQKENI. The V end lost 1 base, the J end lost 6 bases, and 13 bases lay between the germline ends. The CDR3 consists of 14 residues. The CDR3 coding sequence is TGTGCCAGCTCACCACGTCGGGAAGGGGTCGAGCAGTACTTC. Its translation is CASSPRREGVEQYF. Variable domain in full (rest from reference TRBV18 and TRBJ2-7): NAGVMQNPRHLVRRRGQEARLRCSPMKGHSHVYWYRQLPEEGLKFMVYLQKENIIDESGMPKERFSAEFPKEGPSILRIQQVVRGDSAAYFCASSPRREGVEQYFGPGTRLTVT.

The chain employs TRBV5-4 and TRBJ2-3; D uncertain. The CDR3 totals 15 residues. Per the germline V gene, CDR1 is SGHNT and CDR2 is YYREEE (reference sequence). The ends were cut back, 2 bases at V and 0 bases at J, with 10 bases in the middle. CDR3 residues: CASSFAVFSTDTQYF. The CDR3 DNA follows: TGTGCCAGCAGCTTCGCGGTGTTTAGCACAGATACGCAGTATTTT.

V gene TRBV25-1 combines with J gene TRBJ2-7; D not resolved. Trimming removed 7 bases at V and 0 bases at J, with 13 bases between. The V gene's germline CDR1 is MGHDK and CDR2 SYGVNS. The CDR3 consists of 14 residues. The CDR3 is CASTSLAGSYEQYF. The CDR3 DNA follows: TGTGCCAGCACCTCCCTTGCCGGCTCCTACGAGCAGTACTTC.

The CDR3 DNA is TGCGCCAGCAGAGTAGGCCTAAGGAGTGAAAAACTGTTTTTT. Its protein product is CASRVGLRSEKLFF. The rearrangement links TRBV4-1 to TRBJ1-4; D is undetermined. Trimming pared 6 bases from V and 7 bases from J, leaving 15 bases between. The CDR3 has 14 residues. Germline V gene lookup returns CDR1 MGHRA and CDR2 YSYEKL.

The chain couples TRBV19 to TRBJ2-5; D gene unclear. This CDR3 contains 13 residues. Germline V lookup: CDR1 LNHDA, CDR2 SQIVND (reference sequence). The V end lost 0 bases, the J end lost 2 bases, and 4 bases lay between the germline ends. CDR3 in DNA: TGTGCCAGTAGTATAGACAGACAAGAGACCCAGTACTTC. As protein: CASSIDRQETQYF.

This chain connects TRBV28 to TRBJ1-5; D is unclear. CDR1 and CDR2 from the germline V gene are MDHEN and SYDVKM. This CDR3 spans 15 amino acids. V was cut by 5 bases and J by 5 bases, with 16 bases left in between. CDR3 loop: CASSIRGLIYQPQHF. The CDR3 DNA reads TGTGCCAGCAGTATCCGGGGTCTCATTTATCAGCCCCAGCATTTT.

This rearrangement joins TRBV9 to TRBJ1-3, with no clear D. Germline V CDR1 and CDR2: SGDLS, YYNGEE. V was shortened by 0 bases and J by 0 bases, with 19 bases between the two germline ends. The CDR3 covers 19 residues. The CDR3 sequence: CASSVEAGRQPISGNTIYF. CDR3 nucleotides: TGTGCCAGCAGCGTAGAGGCAGGAAGGCAGCCGATCTCTGGAAACACCATATATTTT.

J is TRBJ2-1 and V is TRBV7-3; 7 bases line up with TRBD2. The J segment lost 0 bases and the V segment lost 4 bases, leaving 6 bases of the junction unmatched. Germline CDR1 and CDR2: SGHTA and FQGTGA. The CDR3 sequence is 16 residues long. The CDR3 loop is CASSSGAGSSYNEQFF. The CDR3 DNA reads as TGTGCCAGCAGCTCCGGAGCGGGGAGCTCCTACAATGAGCAGTTCTTC. The entire variable domain, with the rest obtained from reference TRBV7-3 and TRBJ2-1, is as follows: GAGVSQTPSNKVTEKGKYVELRCDPISGHTALYWYRQSLGQGPEFLIYFQGTGAADDSGLPNDRFFAVRPEGSVSTLKIQRTERGDSAVYLCASSSGAGSSYNEQFFGPGTRLTVL.

This clone was detected ten times or more. This chain connects TRBV11-3 to TRBJ2-7; D remains ambiguous. The CDR3 has 11 residues. The V gene lost 5 bases and the J gene lost 5 bases, with 7 bases spanning the gap. Germline CDR1 SGHNT, CDR2 YENEEA. CDR3 sequence (DNA): TGTGCCAGCAGCGGAAAGGACGAGCAGTACTTC. Amino acid sequence: CASSGKDEQYF.

This clone has just a few counts. A much larger clone lies one base from this, so it may be a read error. Other DNA sequences in this specimen translate into the identical CDR3. The V gene is TRBV30, the J gene TRBJ1-2; maybe TRBD1 (5 bases). The CDR3 runs 11 residues. V lost 2 bases and J 8 bases, leaving 9 bases between the germline ends. CDR1 is GTSNPN and CDR2 is SVGIG in the germline V gene (reference sequence). The CDR3 loop is CAWSQGSGYTF. DNA for the CDR3: TGTGCCTGGAGTCAGGGATCAGGCTACACCTTC.

J is TRBJ2-3 and V is TRBV6-4; D may match TRBD1 or TRBD2 (5 bases each). The length of the CDR3 is 15 residues. Per the germline V gene, CDR1 is MRHNA and CDR2 is SNTAGT. V was shortened by 2 bases and J by 0 bases, with 9 bases between the two germline ends. For the CDR3, the DNA is TGTGCCAGCAGTGACGGGGACCAGAGCACAGATACGCAGTATTTT. Amino acid sequence: CASSDGDQSTDTQYF.

This chain joins TRBV2 and TRBJ2-1; D call uncertain. The CDR3 has 14 residues. The ends were cut back, 7 bases at V and 6 bases at J, with 16 bases in the middle. Per germline, CDR1 SNHLY and CDR2 FYNNEI. The CDR3 sequence is CASNLRPEPNEQFF. The CDR3 DNA reads as TGTGCCAGCAACTTACGACCCGAACCCAATGAGCAGTTCTTC.

The rearrangement links TRBV12-1 to TRBJ2-7; TRBD2 was called by the table and not checked on the DNA. TRBV12-1 is reported as a pseudogene. There are 17 residues in the CDR3. Here the CDR3 DNA reads TGTGCCAGCAGCATTCGACTAGCCATCACCCCCTTTTACGAGCAGTACTTC. Protein product: CASSIRLAITPFYEQYF.

V is TRBV9 and J is TRBJ1-2; D gene ambiguous. The CDR3 length is 14 residues. Trimming took 3 bases from V and 4 from J, leaving 13 bases between them. From germline, CDR1 is SGDLS and CDR2 YYNGEE. CDR3 region: CASSANSGIYGYTF. The CDR3 region has the DNA TGTGCCAGCAGCGCCAACTCCGGCATCTATGGCTACACCTTC.